This T cell receptor (beta chain) was documented in a study of T cell responses to AZD1222 COVID-19 vaccine. General study points: Nearly half of the spike-specific TCRs reportedly recognize variant regions that carry no mutations. Donors were largely white British and mainly female; clonal diversity was possibly underestimated. Researchers took repertoire samples only after the peak T cell response had come.

This clone was detected only a few times. Its cognate antigen is unknown. Between the trimmed V and J ends, which lost 6 bases and 1 base, there was a span of 10 bases. Germline lookup yields CDR1 SQVTM and CDR2 ANQGSEA. CDR3 length: 13 residues. Assay used: immunoSEQ multiplex PCR; TCRdb lists only in-frame clones, some missing. The sample has over 60,000 clones; around 86% are singletons. This TCR was sampled from an adult in good health. The source was peripheral blood, collected on day 0 of AZD1222 vaccination. The chain links TRBV29-1 to TRBJ1-5, with D hard to call. CDR3 in amino acids: CSVRTGSNQPQHF. The CDR3 DNA reads as TGCAGCGTCCGCACGGGGAGCAATCAGCCCCAGCATTTT.